Following are 21 T cell receptor beta chains from one sample sequenced in a study of T cells in Graves' hyperthyroidism and ophthalmopathy. Amplification of TCR beta CDR3 regions used RNA as the template. The TCR CDR3 was amplified in a first-round RT-PCR using the HTBI primer set. Each CDR3 protein gets one entry after TCRdb re-called the multiplex PCR reads with MiXCR. Here the sample spans roughly 500,000 distinct CDR3 sequences, roughly a quarter being singletons. Source material: blood. The source is a woman aged 25 to 45 with Graves' ophthalmopathy.

This clonotype was detected many times. The J gene is TRBJ1-1, the V gene TRBV29-1, with TRBD1 matching over 7 bases. Trimming at V came to 6 bases and at J to 3 bases, leaving 13 bases not matched to a gene. The CDR3 spans 15 residues. Looked up from germline, CDR1 is SQVTM and CDR2 is ANQGSEA. DNA of the CDR3: TGCAGCGTCTTCCCGACAGGGCGGATAGACACTGAAGCTTTCTTT. The encoded protein is CSVFPTGRIDTEAFF.

This clonotype was detected many times. V usage is TRBV6-1 and J usage is TRBJ1-5; maybe TRBD1 (5 bases). CDR3 size: 15 residues. Germline V gene lookup returns CDR1 MNHNS and CDR2 SASEGT. V dropped 2 bases and J dropped 4 bases, with 12 bases sitting between them. The CDR3 here is CASSELAGENQPQHF. CDR3 in DNA: TGTGCCAGCAGTGAACTTGCGGGGGAAAATCAGCCCCAGCATTTT.

This clonotype turned up a few times. The chain employs TRBV12-3 or TRBV12-4 and TRBJ2-2; no clear D. The CDR3 runs to 12 residues. V lost 1 base and J lost 10, with 7 bases in between. The CDR3 coding sequence is TGTGCCAGCAGTTTAGGCTGGGAGGAGCTGTTTTTT. Amino acids: CASSLGWEELFF.

This clonotype came up a few times. The chain carries TRBV15 and TRBJ1-2, with 7 bases that match TRBD1. The length of the CDR3 is 15 residues. V dropped 4 bases and J dropped 10; count of bases not matched to a gene: 15. The germline V gene encodes CDR1 LNHNV and CDR2 YYDKDF (reference sequence). CDR3: CATSNLLSGTVDYTF. CDR3 in DNA: TGTGCCACCAGCAACCTCTTGAGCGGGACAGTAGACTACACCTTC.

This clonotype has at least ten counts. This sequence joins TRBV12-3 or TRBV12-4 and TRBJ1-3; a weak D match, TRBD1 (5 bases). The CDR3 contains 13 residues. The V and J ends lost 6 bases and 4 bases respectively, with 10 bases between them. In DNA, the CDR3 is TGTGCCAGCAGGGGGGGTCCCGGAAACACCATATATTTT. Protein product: CASRGGPGNTIYF.

V is TRBV20-1 and J is TRBJ1-5, with 7 bases that match TRBD1. This CDR3 has 14 amino acids. The germline gives CDR1 DFQATT, CDR2 SNEGSKA (reference sequence). V trimming: 6 bases; J trimming: 4 bases; junction bases outside the gene matches: 9. DNA for the CDR3: TGCAGTGCGGCCCAGGGGGGGGGGAATCAGCCCCAGCATTTT. Translating it yields CSAAQGGGNQPQHF.

This clonotype was observed at least ten times. J is TRBJ2-7 and V is TRBV20-1; maybe TRBD1 (6 bases). Germline V lookup: CDR1 DFQATT, CDR2 SNEGSKA (reference sequence). V lost 6 bases and J lost 2, with 14 bases in between. The CDR3 runs to 13 residues. The CDR3 DNA reads TGCAGTGCCTTACAGGGATCGGCCTACGAGCAGTACTTC. This encodes CSALQGSAYEQYF.

This clonotype showed up many times. The chain carries TRBV12-3 or TRBV12-4 and TRBJ2-7; a possible D gene is TRBD2 (5 bases). Trimming took off 0 bases at V and 3 bases at J, with 9 bases between the two ends. The CDR3 length is 14 residues. As DNA, the CDR3 is TGTGCCAGCAGTTTAGCGGGGAGCATCTACGAGCAGTACTTC. It yields the protein CASSLAGSIYEQYF.

This chain joins TRBV6-2 or TRBV6-3 and TRBJ2-7; 9 bases fit TRBD2. The CDR3 spans 12 residues. V shed 10 bases, J shed 4 bases, and the junction held 5 bases outside the gene matches. Germline loops: CDR1 MNHEY, CDR2 SVGEGT. CDR3 loop: CATVSGGYEQYF. CDR3 coding DNA: TGTGCCACCGTTAGCGGGGGTTACGAGCAGTACTTC.

The chain recombines TRBV29-1 with TRBJ1-1; unclear D gene. The V and J ends lost 4 bases and 2 bases respectively, with 8 bases between them. The CDR3 extends over 12 amino acids. Germline V gene lookup returns CDR1 SQVTM and CDR2 ANQGSEA. In DNA form, the CDR3 reads TGCAGCGTTGCCCGGGATAACACTGAAGCTTTCTTT. As protein: CSVARDNTEAFF.

In this sample, this clonotype turned up a few times. This chain links TRBV6-1 with TRBJ1-3; D is unclear. The CDR3 covers 16 residues. Per the germline V gene, CDR1 is MNHNS and CDR2 is SASEGT. Trimming pared 6 bases from V and 6 bases from J, leaving 21 bases between. CDR3 protein: CASSREARARENTIYF. CDR3 bases: TGTGCCAGCAGCCGGGAGGCTCGTGCTAGGGAAAACACCATATATTTT.

This clonotype was recorded at least ten times. This chain uses TRBV19 with TRBJ2-5, with TRBD1 as a possible D gene (6 bases). V dropped 6 bases and J dropped 1 base, with 9 bases sitting between them. The CDR3 consists of 13 residues. The germline V gene encodes CDR1 LNHDA and CDR2 SQIVND (reference sequence). This CDR3 is CASSMDSQETQYF. CDR3 in DNA: TGTGCCAGTAGCATGGACAGCCAAGAGACCCAGTACTTC.

In its sample, this clonotype was seen many times. The J gene is TRBJ1-3, the V gene TRBV7-2; D unresolved. This CDR3 contains 13 residues. Germline V gene data show CDR1 as SGHTA and CDR2 as FQGNSA. Trimming pared 0 bases from V and 5 bases from J, leaving 5 bases between. The CDR3 DNA reads TGTGCCAGCAGCTTAGCGCAGAGAAACACCATATATTTT. This translates into CASSLAQRNTIYF.

The chain recombines TRBV28 with TRBJ2-7; maybe TRBD1 (6 bases). The CDR3 is 13 residues long. Trimming stripped 7 bases from V and 0 bases from J, with 10 bases between. CDR1 and CDR2 (germline): MDHEN, SYDVKM. Here the CDR3 reads CASNDRRSYEQYF. The CDR3 coding sequence is TGTGCCAGCAACGACAGGCGCTCCTACGAGCAGTACTTC.

This clonotype was seen at least ten times. This chain uses TRBV19 with TRBJ1-1; no reliable D call. V was cut by 4 bases and J by 1 base, with 10 bases left in between. There are 14 residues in the CDR3. Germline CDR1 reads LNHDA; CDR2 reads SQIVND (reference sequence). CDR3 sequence: CASSNRESNTEAFF. In DNA form, the CDR3 reads TGTGCCAGTAGTAACCGGGAGTCGAACACTGAAGCTTTCTTT.

J is TRBJ1-5 and V is TRBV12-3 or TRBV12-4; maybe TRBD1 (5 bases). The CDR3 is 14 amino acids. Trimming cost V 3 bases and J 7 bases, with 13 bases left between them. CDR3 sequence reads: CASSFQGGRQPQHF. The DNA for the CDR3 is TGTGCCAGCAGTTTTCAGGGTGGGCGGCAGCCCCAGCATTTT.

This clonotype was seen a few times. One end of the junction is discordant with germline, which a read error may explain. The chain uses TRBV7-2 and TRBJ2-2, with D unclear. The CDR3 totals 15 residues. Germline CDR1 and CDR2: SGHTA and FQGNSA. CDR3 nucleotide sequence: TGCGCCAGCAGCTTGACTGGGTGGAACACCGGGGAGCTGTTTTTT. Amino acids: CASSLTGWNTGELFF.

The chain employs TRBV5-1 and TRBJ1-1, with D unresolved. Germline V gene data show CDR1 as SGHRS and CDR2 as YFSETQ. Trimming left V 7 bases short and J 5 bases short, with 12 bases between. The CDR3 sequence is 12 residues long. In DNA, the CDR3 is TGCGCCAGCGGCAGATTCGGAACTGAAGCTTTCTTT. Translating it yields CASGRFGTEAFF.

The gene calls are TRBV4-1 and TRBJ2-7, with 8 bases aligning to TRBD1. V trimming: 2 bases; J trimming: 5 bases; junction bases outside the gene matches: 5. This CDR3 comprises 14 residues. From germline, CDR1 is MGHRA and CDR2 YSYEKL. The DNA of the CDR3 is TGCGCCAGCAGCCAACGACAGGGGAGCGACGAGCAGTACTTC. This encodes CASSQRQGSDEQYF.

This clonotype occurred many times. The V gene is TRBV12-3 or TRBV12-4, the J gene TRBJ1-3, with D possibly being TRBD1 (5 bases). The CDR3 sequence is 14 residues long. Trimming removed 4 bases at V and 2 bases at J, with 9 bases between. In nucleotides, the CDR3 is TGTGCCAGCAGTTCCGAGGGACCTGGAAACACCATATATTTT. The encoded protein is CASSSEGPGNTIYF.

The chain links TRBV30 to TRBJ1-2; TRBD1 agrees at 7 bases. Looked up from germline, CDR1 is GTSNPN and CDR2 is SVGIG (reference sequence). The CDR3 runs to 14 residues. V lost 7 bases and J lost 0; bases outside the gene matches: 8. The CDR3 sequence: CAFERDSSNYGYTF. The DNA of the CDR3 is TGTGCCTTTGAGCGGGACAGCTCTAACTATGGCTACACCTTC.